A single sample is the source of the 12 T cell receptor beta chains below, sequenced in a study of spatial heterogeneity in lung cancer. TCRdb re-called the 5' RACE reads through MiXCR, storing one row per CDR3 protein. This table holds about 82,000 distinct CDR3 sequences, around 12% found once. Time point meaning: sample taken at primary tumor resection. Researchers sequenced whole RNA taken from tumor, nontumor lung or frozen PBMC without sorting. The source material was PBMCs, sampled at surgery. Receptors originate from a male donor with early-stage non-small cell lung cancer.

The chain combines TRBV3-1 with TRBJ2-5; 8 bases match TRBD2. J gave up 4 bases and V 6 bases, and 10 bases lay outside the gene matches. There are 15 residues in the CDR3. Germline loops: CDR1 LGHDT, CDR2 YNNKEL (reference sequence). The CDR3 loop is CASSSSVSGRETQYF. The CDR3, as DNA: TGTGCCAGCAGTTCAAGCGTCAGCGGGAGAGAGACCCAGTACTTC.

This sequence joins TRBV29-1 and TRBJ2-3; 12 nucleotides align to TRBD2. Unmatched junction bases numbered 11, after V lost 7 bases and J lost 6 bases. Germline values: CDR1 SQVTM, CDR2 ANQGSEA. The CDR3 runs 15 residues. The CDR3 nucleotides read TGCAGCGCGCCTCTAGCGGGGGGGTCGATTGATACGCAGTATTTT. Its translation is CSAPLAGGSIDTQYF.

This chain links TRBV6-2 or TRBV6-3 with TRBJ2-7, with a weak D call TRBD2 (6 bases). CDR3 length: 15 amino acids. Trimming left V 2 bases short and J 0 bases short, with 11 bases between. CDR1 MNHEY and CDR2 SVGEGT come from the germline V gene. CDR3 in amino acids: CASSYIGTSSYEQYF. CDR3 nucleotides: TGTGCCAGCAGTTACATCGGGACTTCCTCCTACGAGCAGTACTTC.

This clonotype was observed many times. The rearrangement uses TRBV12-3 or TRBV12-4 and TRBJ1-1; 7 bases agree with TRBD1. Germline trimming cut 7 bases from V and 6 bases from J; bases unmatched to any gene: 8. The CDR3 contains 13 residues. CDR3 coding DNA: TGTGCCAGCACCGTAAAGCAGGGGGCTGAAGCTTTCTTT. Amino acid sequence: CASTVKQGAEAFF.

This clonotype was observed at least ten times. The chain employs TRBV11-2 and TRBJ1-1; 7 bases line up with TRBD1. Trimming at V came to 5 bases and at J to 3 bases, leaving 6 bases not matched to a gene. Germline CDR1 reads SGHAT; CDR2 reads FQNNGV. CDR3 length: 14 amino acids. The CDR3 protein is CASSLDRVDTEAFF. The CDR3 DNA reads TGTGCCAGCAGCCTTGACAGGGTGGACACTGAAGCTTTCTTT.

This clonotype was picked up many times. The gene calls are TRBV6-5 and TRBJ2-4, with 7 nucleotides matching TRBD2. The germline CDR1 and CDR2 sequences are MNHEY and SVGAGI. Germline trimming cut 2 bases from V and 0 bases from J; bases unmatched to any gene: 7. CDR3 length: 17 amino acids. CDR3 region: CASSYGRGIKAKNIQYF. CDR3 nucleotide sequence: TGTGCCAGCAGTTACGGGCGGGGGATAAAAGCCAAAAACATTCAGTACTTC.

In nucleotides, the CDR3 is TGTGCCAGCAGTCATGGGATCGTTGAGCAGTTCTTC. Amino acids: CASSHGIVEQFF. The chain couples TRBV7-9 to TRBJ2-1, with no clear D. Germline-derived CDR1 and CDR2 are SEHNR and FQNEAQ (reference sequence). The CDR3 has 12 residues. V was clipped by 6 bases and J by 9 bases, with 12 bases between them.

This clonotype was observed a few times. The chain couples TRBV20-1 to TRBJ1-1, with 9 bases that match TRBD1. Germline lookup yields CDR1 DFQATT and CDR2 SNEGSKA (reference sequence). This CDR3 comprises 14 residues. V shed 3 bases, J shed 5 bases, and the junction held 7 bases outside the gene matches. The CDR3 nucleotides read TGCAGTGCTAGGTACAGGGGGCGAGGGACTGAAGCTTTCTTT. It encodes CSARYRGRGTEAFF.

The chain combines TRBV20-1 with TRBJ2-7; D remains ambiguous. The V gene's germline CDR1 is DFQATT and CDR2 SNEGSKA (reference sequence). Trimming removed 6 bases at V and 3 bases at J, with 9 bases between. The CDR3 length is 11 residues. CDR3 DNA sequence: TGCAGTGCCTTCGACTTCTACGAGCAGTACTTC. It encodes CSAFDFYEQYF.

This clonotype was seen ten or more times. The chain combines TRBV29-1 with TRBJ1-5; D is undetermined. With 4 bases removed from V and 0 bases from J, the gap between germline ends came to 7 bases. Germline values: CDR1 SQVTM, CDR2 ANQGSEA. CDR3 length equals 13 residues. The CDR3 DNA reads TGCAGCGTTGGGGAGAATAGCAATCAGCCCCAGCATTTT. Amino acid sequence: CSVGENSNQPQHF.

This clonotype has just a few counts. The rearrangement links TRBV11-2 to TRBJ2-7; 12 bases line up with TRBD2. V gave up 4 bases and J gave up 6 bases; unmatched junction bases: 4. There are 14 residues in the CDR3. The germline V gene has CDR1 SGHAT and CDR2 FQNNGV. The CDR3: CASSWTSGESEQYF. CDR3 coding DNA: TGTGCCAGCAGCTGGACTAGCGGGGAAAGCGAGCAGTACTTC.

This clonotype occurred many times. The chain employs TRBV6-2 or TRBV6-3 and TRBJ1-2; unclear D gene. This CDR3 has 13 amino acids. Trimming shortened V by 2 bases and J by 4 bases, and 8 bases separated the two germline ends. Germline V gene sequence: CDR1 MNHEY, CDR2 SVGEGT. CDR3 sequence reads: CASSYRFVYGYTF. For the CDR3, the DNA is TGTGCCAGCAGTTACCGGTTTGTCTATGGCTACACCTTC.